This T cell receptor (beta chain) originates from a study of blood T cell repertoires in COVID-19. In the study's own analysis: Amplification of reference gene primers was used by the study to estimate nucleated cell counts. Sequencing was performed with immunoSEQ multiplex PCR; in TCRdb, only in-frame clones are kept and a portion is missing. The V and J calls and clone size were taken over from that table, and D and trimming were inferred from the DNA. The sample carries some 450,000 clones, 85% to 90% recorded once. Trimming removed 4 bases from V and 14 bases from J; junction bases left unmatched: 7. The CDR3 has 12 residues. CDR1 is SGHNT, CDR2 YYREEE, per germline (reference sequence). The Seattle patients joined while their infection was active and were tracked longitudinally afterward.

This TCR was sampled from a man aged 18 to 29 with COVID-19, enrolled during active disease. J is TRBJ2-1 and V is TRBV5-4; 9 positions match TRBD2. Sequencing input: peripheral blood. The CDR3 nucleotides read TGTGCCAGCAGCCTGAAGCGGGAGGTGGAGTTCTTC. Translated: CASSLKREVEFF.